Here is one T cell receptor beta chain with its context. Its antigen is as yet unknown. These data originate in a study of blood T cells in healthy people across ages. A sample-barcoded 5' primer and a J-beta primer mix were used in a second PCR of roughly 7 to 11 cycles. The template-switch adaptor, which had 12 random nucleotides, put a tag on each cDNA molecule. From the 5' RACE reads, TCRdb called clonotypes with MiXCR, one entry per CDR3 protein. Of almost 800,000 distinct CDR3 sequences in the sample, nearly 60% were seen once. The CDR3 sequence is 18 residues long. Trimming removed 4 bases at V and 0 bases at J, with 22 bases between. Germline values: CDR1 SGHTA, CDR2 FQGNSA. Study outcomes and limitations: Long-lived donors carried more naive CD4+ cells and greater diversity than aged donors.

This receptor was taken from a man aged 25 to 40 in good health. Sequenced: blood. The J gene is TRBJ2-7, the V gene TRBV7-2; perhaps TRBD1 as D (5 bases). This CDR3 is CASSYHFPAATASYEQYF. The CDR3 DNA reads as TGTGCCAGCAGCTACCACTTCCCCGCAGCGACAGCCTCCTACGAGCAGTACTTC.